This T cell receptor (beta chain) was captured by sequencing in a study of T cell repertoires and Cas9 in healthy adults listed by TCRdb under 2018. Turning to the overall study: Within the CD4 and CD8 compartments, SpCas9-reactive T cells were assessed for multi-effector potency, cytotoxicity and lineage determination. The study looked at preexisting T cell immunity to the Streptococcus pyogenes Cas9 nuclease (SpCas9), which is used in CRISPR gene editing.

Overall results and qualifications from the work: In vitro, the proliferation and function of SpCas9-reactive effector T cells were reported to be mitigated by SpCas9-reactive regulatory T cells.

Healthy humans served as the donors. Library preparation employed the immunoSEQ multiplex PCR assay. TCRdb retrieved this table from immuneACCESS and kept in-frame rearrangements only. Not all clones are present; in checked studies, unresolved V genes account for under half, and no reason is known for the remainder. The sample table contains approximately 22,000 clones; only one count was recorded for roughly 90% of them. The ten top clones hold roughly 0.69% of the sample. About this clone itself: What this receptor recognizes is not known. No much larger clone is present one base from it, and per-base qualities are unavailable.

As encoded in the germline V gene, CDR1 is SGHRS while CDR2 is YFSETQ. A distance of 14 bases separates the germline ends of V and J, which lose 3 bases and 10 bases respectively. The CDR3 contains 14 residues, cysteine and phenylalanine counted. The only DNA kept is the CDR3, 42 bases in frame from the first base. The source material was CD4+ effector T cells (CD127+, CD25-, CD137-, CD154-) from PBMCs; culture status not recorded. The rearranged segments are TRBV5-1 and TRBJ1-6; TRBD1 could be the D gene, as 5 bases match. The origin of this receptor is a human donor in good health. At the DNA level, the sequence is TGCGCCAGCAGCTCCCAGGGTTGGGGGTCACCCCTCCACTTT. This yields the protein CASSSQGWGSPLHF.